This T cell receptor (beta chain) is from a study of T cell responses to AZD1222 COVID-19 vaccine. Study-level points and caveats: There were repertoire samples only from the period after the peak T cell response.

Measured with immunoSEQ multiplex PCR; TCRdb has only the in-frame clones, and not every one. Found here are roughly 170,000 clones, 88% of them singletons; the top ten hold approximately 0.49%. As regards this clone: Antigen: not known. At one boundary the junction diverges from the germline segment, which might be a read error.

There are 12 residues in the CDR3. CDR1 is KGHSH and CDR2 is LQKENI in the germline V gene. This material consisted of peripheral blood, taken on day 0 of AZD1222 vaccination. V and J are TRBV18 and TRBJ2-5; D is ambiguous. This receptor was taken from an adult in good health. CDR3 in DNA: TGTGCCAGCTCACCCACCGATCAGGTTTGGAACTTC. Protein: CASSPTDQVWNF.